These 24 T cell receptor beta chains originate from one sample sequenced in a study of beta chain features in type 1 diabetes (dated by TCRdb to the late 2010s). Receptor amplification or capture employed the immunoSEQ multiplex PCR assay. The entire isolated RNA was reverse transcribed using the High Capacity cDNA Reverse Transcription Kit, and thus expressed TCRB transcripts were sequenced. TCRdb holds this immuneACCESS table with in-frame rearrangements only. Some clones are missing; in checked studies, unresolved V genes explain under half, and the rest has no known cause. This sample comprises 330,000 or so clones, 14% of them detected only once. The leading ten clones occupy more than 6.5% of the sample. Sequenced: central memory CD4+ T cells from blood. These receptors all come from a man aged 25-45 years in good health.

In this sample, this clone turned up a few times. The chain uses TRBV5-6 and TRBJ2-6, with D possibly being TRBD1 (6 bases). Germline V CDR1 and CDR2: SGHDT, YYEEEE. The V and J ends lost 4 bases and 1 base respectively, with 18 bases between them. The CDR3 loop spans 18 amino acids. As DNA, the CDR3 is TGTGCCAGCAGCCACACCAGGGGTAGTGTATCTGGGGCCAACGTCCTGACTTTC. Protein product: CASSHTRGSVSGANVLTF.

J is TRBJ2-3 and V is TRBV14, with 8 bases identical to TRBD1. The CDR3 has 13 residues. The germline CDR1 and CDR2 sequences are SGHDN and FVKESK. Germline trimming cut 11 bases from V and 1 base from J; bases unmatched to any gene: 5. The CDR3 spells CARRDRRTDTQYF. DNA for the CDR3: TGTGCCCGGAGGGACAGGCGCACAGATACGCAGTATTTT.

V is TRBV10-3 and J is TRBJ2-7; the D gene is possibly TRBD1 (7 bases). V gave up 6 bases and J gave up 6 bases, with 12 bases separating them. CDR1 ENHRY and CDR2 SYGVKD come from the germline V gene. The length of the CDR3 is 12 residues. The CDR3 DNA reads TGTGCCATCAGATCCCAGGGGGGCGAGCAGTACTTC. Encoded protein: CAIRSQGGEQYF.

This clone was counted only a few times. The rearrangement uses TRBV2 and TRBJ2-3; TRBD2 matches 12 bases. Germline V CDR1 and CDR2: SNHLY, FYNNEI. V was clipped by 5 bases and J by 2 bases; unmatched bases: 5. The CDR3 covers 16 residues. The CDR3 loop is CASSPRLAGATDTQYF. Here the CDR3 DNA reads TGTGCCAGCAGTCCCCGACTAGCGGGGGCCACAGATACGCAGTATTTT.

This chain links TRBV7-2 with TRBJ1-1; D remains unclear. Germline V gene lookup returns CDR1 SGHTA and CDR2 FQGNSA. V lost 5 bases to trimming and J lost 4 bases, with 11 bases between them. The CDR3 spans 13 residues. CDR3 protein: CASSPSGFTEAFF. The CDR3 nucleotides are TGTGCCAGCAGCCCTTCGGGGTTCACTGAAGCTTTCTTT.

This clone was counted ten times or more. The rearrangement joins TRBV2 to TRBJ2-7, with a possible D match to TRBD1 (6 bases). This CDR3 has 11 residues. V lost 7 bases and J 7 bases, leaving 11 bases between the germline ends. The germline V gene encodes CDR1 SNHLY and CDR2 FYNNEI. CDR3 in DNA: TGTGCCAGCACTGGGCAGGGGGAGCAGTACGTC. Translated, it gives CASTGQGEQYV.

V and J are TRBV21-1 and TRBJ2-3; the tabulated D call, TRBD2, remains unverified against the DNA. TRBV21-1 is a pseudogene segment. CDR3 length: 16 amino acids. As DNA, the CDR3 is TGTGCCAGCAGCAAGTCCGGGACTAGATTCACAGATACGCAGTATTTT. Translation: CASSKSGTRFTDTQYF.

V is TRBV19 and J is TRBJ2-2, with D perhaps TRBD1 (5 bases). The germline V gene encodes CDR1 LNHDA and CDR2 SQIVND (reference sequence). This CDR3 is built from 17 residues. V gave up 4 bases and J gave up 1 base, with 16 bases separating them. CDR3: CASSTSQGVWNTGELFF. CDR3 coding DNA: TGTGCCAGTAGTACGTCCCAGGGTGTCTGGAACACCGGGGAGCTGTTTTTT.

This clone was recorded at least ten times. The genes are TRBV10-3 and TRBJ2-7; D possibly matches TRBD1 or TRBD2 (6 bases each). This CDR3 has 14 amino acids. Germline CDR1 and CDR2: ENHRY and SYGVKD. Between the trimmed V and J ends, which lost 10 bases and 0 bases, there was a span of 16 bases. The CDR3 DNA reads as TGTGCCAGCGGAACGGGGGCCAGCTCCTACGAGCAGTACTTC. Translating it yields CASGTGASSYEQYF.

The V call is TRBV7-8, the J call TRBJ1-3; D is undetermined. CDR1 SGHVS and CDR2 FQNEAQ come from the germline V gene. The CDR3 is made up of 15 amino acids. V lost 0 bases to trimming and J lost 4 bases, with 10 bases between them. The DNA for the CDR3 is TGTGCCAGCAGCTTAGCTGTAACCGCGGGAAACACCATATATTTT. This sequence encodes CASSLAVTAGNTIYF.

This clone was counted many times. The chain has TRBV19 and TRBJ2-3; D gene uncertain. The CDR3 is 13 amino acids. The V end was cut by 2 bases, the J end by 2 bases, with 5 bases between. Germline CDR1 reads LNHDA; CDR2 reads SQIVND (reference sequence). The CDR3 spells CASSITVTDTQYF. Written as DNA, the CDR3 is TGTGCCAGTAGTATAACCGTCACAGATACGCAGTATTTT.

This clone was found a few times. V and J are TRBV9 and TRBJ1-1; D not certain. CDR1 SGDLS and CDR2 YYNGEE come from the germline V gene. V was cut by 0 bases and J by 3 bases, with 9 bases left in between. This CDR3 region has 14 residues. The CDR3 DNA follows: TGTGCCAGCAGCGTAGATTTAGGGCACACTGAAGCTTTCTTT. Encoded protein: CASSVDLGHTEAFF.

The gene calls are TRBV6-6 and TRBJ1-5; D is uncertain. Deletions cut 6 bases from V and 3 bases from J, with 6 bases between. The CDR3 has 12 amino acids. Germline CDR1 MNHNY, CDR2 SVGAGI (reference sequence). CDR3 region: CASRQDNQPQHF. CDR3 in DNA: TGTGCCAGCAGACAAGACAATCAGCCCCAGCATTTT.

The chain has TRBV6-5 and TRBJ2-2; D possibly corresponds to TRBD2 (6 bases). The CDR3 sequence is 13 residues long. The V gene lost 6 bases and the J gene lost 6 bases, with 11 bases spanning the gap. Germline CDR1 MNHEY, CDR2 SVGAGI. CDR3 amino acids: CASRRSSAGELFF. The CDR3 nucleotides read TGTGCCAGCAGACGATCTAGCGCCGGGGAGCTGTTTTTT.

This clone has just a few counts. V gene TRBV5-5 combines with J gene TRBJ1-2, with D tentatively TRBD1 (5 bases). With 4 bases removed from V and 8 bases from J, the gap between germline ends came to 21 bases. Germline CDR1 reads SGHKS; CDR2 reads YYEKEE (reference sequence). CDR3 length: 15 amino acids. This chain's CDR3 is CASSQDWRGSEGYTF. For the CDR3, the DNA is TGTGCCAGCAGCCAAGATTGGAGGGGTTCGGAGGGCTACACCTTC.

The rearrangement uses TRBV6-5 and TRBJ1-2, with a weak D call TRBD1 (5 bases). The germline V gene encodes CDR1 MNHEY and CDR2 SVGAGI. This CDR3 comprises 13 residues. The V end lost 3 bases, the J end lost 8 bases, and 13 bases lay between the germline ends. CDR3 sequence: CASSYKGLNGYTF. The CDR3 bases are TGTGCCAGCAGTTATAAGGGGCTTAACGGCTACACCTTC.

This clone was detected only a few times. The V gene is TRBV7-3, the J gene TRBJ2-1; D perhaps matches TRBD2 (5 bases). The germline V gene encodes CDR1 SGHTA and CDR2 FQGTGA. This CDR3 spans 15 amino acids. V lost 2 bases and J 3 bases, leaving 11 bases between the germline ends. CDR3 in amino acids: CASSLGLAGYNEQFF. As DNA, the CDR3 is TGTGCCAGCAGCTTAGGCCTAGCCGGCTACAATGAGCAGTTCTTC.

The chain is built from TRBV9 and TRBJ2-2; 10 nucleotides match TRBD1. The CDR3 runs to 14 residues. The V and J ends lost 3 bases and 6 bases, in that order; junction bases with no gene match: 2. Germline values: CDR1 SGDLS, CDR2 YYNGEE. The CDR3 loop is CASSGGQGAGELFF. CDR3 DNA: TGTGCCAGCAGCGGCGGACAGGGGGCCGGGGAGCTGTTTTTT.

The CDR3 region is CASSQDPNYGYTF. For the CDR3, the DNA is TGCGCCAGCAGCCAAGATCCTAACTATGGCTACACCTTC. This chain uses TRBV4-3 with TRBJ1-2; unclear D gene. V gave up 0 bases and J gave up 0 bases, with 2 bases separating them. Per the germline V gene, CDR1 is LGHNA and CDR2 is YSLEER. The CDR3 totals 13 residues.

There are a few counts of this clone. Other DNA sequences from this sample encode an identical CDR3 as well. The chain joins TRBV18 to TRBJ1-6; the D gene is possibly TRBD1 (5 bases). The CDR3 contains 14 residues. V shed 2 bases and J shed 7 bases, with 9 bases lying between them. Germline assignment: CDR1 KGHSH and CDR2 LQKENI. In DNA, the CDR3 is TGTGCCAGCTCACCAGGGACGGGGAATTCACCCCTCCACTTT. Protein sequence: CASSPGTGNSPLHF.

The chain couples TRBV19 to TRBJ2-1; 11 nucleotides match TRBD2. The CDR3 totals 17 residues. Trimming cost V 4 bases and J 6 bases; bases outside gene matches: 11. Germline lookup yields CDR1 LNHDA and CDR2 SQIVND (reference sequence). The CDR3 is CASSRGPPSGGLNEQFF. CDR3 DNA sequence: TGTGCCAGTAGTAGAGGCCCCCCTAGCGGGGGGCTCAATGAGCAGTTCTTC.

This clone was picked up a small number of times. The J gene is TRBJ2-1, the V gene TRBV9; 10 positions match TRBD2. Germline assignment: CDR1 SGDLS and CDR2 YYNGEE. After removal of 0 bases from V and 7 bases from J, the junction contained 10 bases not matched to a gene. This CDR3 has 17 residues. Here the CDR3 DNA reads TGTGCCAGCAGCGTAGCCCTTAGTAGCGGGGGGAGGAATGAGCAGTTCTTC. This codes for CASSVALSSGGRNEQFF.

Many counts were recorded for this clone. V usage is TRBV13 and J usage is TRBJ1-5, with 8 bases that match TRBD1. The V segment lost 6 bases and the J segment 10 bases; nucleotides outside the gene matches: 14. CDR3 size: 15 residues. The germline V gene encodes CDR1 PRHDT and CDR2 FYEKMQ (reference sequence). CDR3 in DNA: TGTGCCAGCAGTCGGGGCCCTGGACAGGGAACCCCCCAGCATTTT. Amino acid sequence: CASSRGPGQGTPQHF.

The V call is TRBV11-2, the J call TRBJ1-5; TRBD1 matches 9 bases. Germline values: CDR1 SGHAT, CDR2 FQNNGV. Trimming removed 3 bases from V and 6 bases from J; junction bases left unmatched: 12. This CDR3 is 17 amino acids long. CDR3 region: CASSLGGTGTGSQPQHF. The CDR3 DNA sequence: TGTGCCAGCAGCTTGGGAGGTACCGGGACAGGGAGTCAGCCCCAGCATTTT.